What follows are 23 T cell receptor beta chains derived from one specimen sequenced in a study of blood T cell repertoires in COVID-19. Using immunoSEQ multiplex PCR, the repertoire was profiled, and TCRdb retains in-frame clones only, with some absent. The sample carries about 220,000 clones, roughly 90% recorded once. The sample consisted of PBMCs or T cells enriched from blood (not recorded which). Receptors originate from a man between 25 and 39 years old who had been exposed to COVID-19.

The sample holds many counts of this clone. The rearrangement joins TRBV5-1 to TRBJ1-2, with 10 nucleotides matching TRBD1. This CDR3 is 15 amino acids long. J lost 7 bases, V lost 5 bases, and 11 bases had no gene match. The germline V gene encodes CDR1 SGHRS and CDR2 YFSETQ. Here the CDR3 reads CASRPEPGQGSGYTF. DNA of the CDR3: TGCGCCAGCAGACCCGAACCGGGACAGGGGTCTGGCTACACCTTC.

The genes are TRBV5-6 and TRBJ2-7, with D possibly matching TRBD1 (6 bases). The CDR3 is made up of 17 amino acids. Germline V gives CDR1 SGHDT, CDR2 YYEEEE. V lost 4 bases and J lost 3, with 23 bases in between. The CDR3 bases are TGTGCCAGCAGCCCGACAGGTAAACTACCCTTACTCTACGAGCAGTACTTC. Translating it yields CASSPTGKLPLLYEQYF. Full variable domain (remainder filled in from reference TRBV5-6 and TRBJ2-7): DAGVTQSPTHLIKTRGQQVTLRCSPKSGHDTVSWYQQALGQGPQFIFQYYEEEERQRGNFPDRFSGHQFPNYSSELNVNALLLGDSALYLCASSPTGKLPLLYEQYFGPGTRLTVT.

The gene calls are TRBV21-1 and TRBJ1-5. TRBV21-1 corresponds to a pseudogene. The CDR3 length is 14 residues. Here the CDR3 reads CASSKGAKSKPQHF. The CDR3 nucleotides read TGTGCCAGCAGCAAAGGCGCCAAGAGTAAGCCCCAGCATTTT.

The rearrangement links TRBV5-1 to TRBJ2-1; D is possibly TRBD2 (8 bases). The CDR3 runs 14 residues. Germline CDR1 reads SGHRS; CDR2 reads YFSETQ. V was pared by 4 bases and J by 9 bases, with 17 bases between. The CDR3 protein is CASSPGGTVGEQFF. The CDR3 DNA reads TGCGCCAGCAGCCCGGGAGGGACAGTGGGTGAGCAGTTCTTC.

The gene calls are TRBV25-1 and TRBJ2-5, with a weak D call TRBD2 (5 bases). The CDR3 sequence is 16 residues long. The V end was cut by 2 bases, the J end by 4 bases, with 17 bases between. Looked up from germline, CDR1 is MGHDK and CDR2 is SYGVNS. CDR3 DNA: TGTGCCAGCAGTGAACCCCGCGCCTTTGGAGGAGAGACCCAGTACTTC. The encoded protein is CASSEPRAFGGETQYF.

V is TRBV21-1 and J is TRBJ1-5; TRBD1 is taken as the D call from the table, unchecked against the DNA. TRBV21-1 is classified as a pseudogene. The CDR3 has 19 amino acids. CDR3 sequence: CASSKRGQRGSYSNQPQHF. DNA for the CDR3: TGTGCCAGCAGCAAGAGGGGGCAGAGAGGATCCTATAGCAATCAGCCCCAGCATTTT.

The genes are TRBV7-6 and TRBJ2-7, with a weak D call TRBD1 (6 bases). Per germline, CDR1 SGHVS and CDR2 FNYEAQ. Trimming took off 1 base at V and 2 bases at J, with 12 bases between the two ends. CDR3 size: 15 residues. The DNA for the CDR3 is TGTGCCAGCAGCTTAGAAGAGGGACAAACCTACGAGCAGTACTTC. Amino acids: CASSLEEGQTYEQYF.

The chain couples TRBV5-1 to TRBJ1-5; no definite D call. V shed 1 base and J shed 8 bases, with 4 bases lying between them. The CDR3 is 11 residues long. The germline V gene encodes CDR1 SGHRS and CDR2 YFSETQ. The CDR3 loop reads CASSLFKPQHF. As DNA, the CDR3 is TGCGCCAGCAGCTTGTTCAAGCCCCAGCATTTT.

The CDR3 coding sequence is TGTGCCGTCCCCGGGACAATCACCGGGGAGCTGTTTTTT. Its translation: CAVPGTITGELFF. V usage is TRBV10-3 and J usage is TRBJ2-2; perhaps TRBD1 as D (6 bases). V was cut by 11 bases and J by 4 bases, with 14 bases left in between. Germline values: CDR1 ENHRY, CDR2 SYGVKD. This CDR3 comprises 13 residues.

The chain has TRBV5-4 and TRBJ2-5; D possibly corresponds to TRBD1 (6 bases). Between the trimmed V and J ends, which lost 0 bases and 4 bases, there was a span of 10 bases. CDR3 length equals 14 residues. The germline CDR1 and CDR2 sequences are SGHNT and YYREEE (reference sequence). The CDR3 nucleotides are TGTGCCAGCAGCTTGGTAGGGGGTGGAGAGACCCAGTACTTC. Amino acid sequence: CASSLVGGGETQYF.

The chain has TRBV10-1 and TRBJ2-3; D ambiguous. Germline V gene data show CDR1 as WNHNN and CDR2 as SYGVQD (reference sequence). Trimming left V 4 bases short and J 0 bases short, with 20 bases between. This CDR3 has 18 residues. The CDR3 coding sequence is TGCGCCAGCAGTGCTACCCCCCGGAGTTCGTGGAGCACAGATACGCAGTATTTT. Protein sequence: CASSATPRSSWSTDTQYF.

The V gene is TRBV10-1, the J gene TRBJ1-2; tentatively, D is TRBD1 (6 bases). Trimming left V 9 bases short and J 3 bases short, with 14 bases between. Germline CDR1 reads WNHNN; CDR2 reads SYGVQD (reference sequence). The CDR3 totals 13 residues. DNA of the CDR3: TGCGCCAGTTCCCTTCGGACAGACTATGGCTACACCTTC. Protein sequence: CASSLRTDYGYTF.

The J gene is TRBJ2-1, the V gene TRBV4-2; D gene uncertain. Germline CDR1 reads LGHNA; CDR2 reads YNFKEQ. V was pared by 0 bases and J by 1 base, with 4 bases between. The CDR3 contains 14 residues. The CDR3 here is CASSQDVSYNEQFF. Here the CDR3 DNA reads TGTGCCAGCAGCCAAGACGTTTCCTACAATGAGCAGTTCTTC.

This rearrangement joins TRBV15 to TRBJ1-6; unclear D gene. This CDR3 comprises 16 residues. With 0 bases removed from V and 3 bases from J, the gap between germline ends came to 9 bases. Germline loops: CDR1 LNHNV, CDR2 YYDKDF (reference sequence). The CDR3 nucleotides are TGTGCCACCAGCAGAGATGCGTCCATCTATAATTCACCCCTCCACTTT. This sequence encodes CATSRDASIYNSPLHF. Together with reference TRBV15 and TRBJ1-6, the CDR3 gives the full variable domain: DAMVIQNPRYQVTQFGKPVTLSCSQTLNHNVMYWYQQKSSQAPKLLFHYYDKDFNNEADTPDNFQSRRPNTSFCFLDIRSPGLGDTAMYLCATSRDASIYNSPLHFGNGTRLTVT.

The chain couples TRBV7-3 to TRBJ2-3; 11 bases are shared with TRBD2. The trim removed 5 bases at V and 6 bases at J, leaving 7 bases unmatched. This CDR3 contains 15 residues. Per germline, CDR1 SGHTA and CDR2 FQGTGA. The CDR3 region has the DNA TGTGCCAGCAGCCATATAGCGGGGGGGCCCGATACGCAGTATTTT. It specifies CASSHIAGGPDTQYF. The full variable domain, completed using reference TRBV7-3 and TRBJ2-3, is GAGVSQTPSNKVTEKGKYVELRCDPISGHTALYWYRQSLGQGPEFLIYFQGTGAADDSGLPNDRFFAVRPEGSVSTLKIQRTERGDSAVYLCASSHIAGGPDTQYFGPGTRLTVL.

The chain combines TRBV7-2 with TRBJ2-5; 8 bases are a match to TRBD2. V lost 3 bases and J lost 4; bases outside the gene matches: 4. From germline, CDR1 is SGHTA and CDR2 FQGNSA. CDR3 length: 14 residues. CDR3 DNA sequence: TGTGCCAGCAGCTTGAGCGGGGGCGTAGAGACCCAGTACTTC. This sequence encodes CASSLSGGVETQYF.

The rearrangement joins TRBV2 to TRBJ2-5; D possibly corresponds to TRBD2 (6 bases). CDR1 is SNHLY and CDR2 is FYNNEI in the germline V gene. This CDR3 has 13 amino acids. The DNA for the CDR3 is TGTGCGTCTGTAGGGACGAGTAAGGAGGGCCAGTACTTC. Translating it yields CASVGTSKEGQYF.

The rearrangement links TRBV5-1 to TRBJ1-3; D might be TRBD1 (6 bases). The length of the CDR3 is 17 residues. V was shortened by 1 base and J by 1 base, with 15 bases between the two germline ends. CDR1 and CDR2 (germline): SGHRS, YFSETQ. Here the CDR3 DNA reads TGCGCCAGCAGCTTGTATCAAGGGGGACCGTCTGGAAACACCATATATTTT. It encodes CASSLYQGGPSGNTIYF.

The V gene is TRBV21-1, the J gene TRBJ1-2. TRBV21-1 counts as a pseudogene. CDR3 length: 15 residues. The CDR3 loop reads CASSTYRAGAYGYTF. CDR3 sequence (DNA): TGTGCCAGCAGCACATATCGGGCGGGAGCCTATGGCTACACCTTC.

The chain combines TRBV3-1 (or the pseudogene TRBV3-2) with TRBJ2-3; 9 nucleotides line up with TRBD2. Germline assignment: CDR1 LGHDT and CDR2 YNNKEL (reference sequence). The CDR3 totals 16 residues. J gave up 5 bases and V 2 bases, and 8 bases lay outside the gene matches. CDR3 sequence: CASSQWERGAIDTQYF. The CDR3 nucleotides read TGTGCCAGCAGCCAATGGGAGCGGGGGGCAATAGATACGCAGTATTTT.

The chain links TRBV9 to TRBJ1-1; D might be TRBD1 (5 bases). V shed 0 bases and J shed 3 bases, with 9 bases lying between them. The germline V gene has CDR1 SGDLS and CDR2 YYNGEE. The CDR3 contains 14 residues. The CDR3 loop is CASSVATGDTEAFF. The CDR3 coding sequence is TGTGCCAGCAGCGTAGCTACGGGGGACACTGAAGCTTTCTTT.

The chain recombines TRBV7-3 with TRBJ2-1; 10 bases align to TRBD1. V lost 3 bases and J lost 3; bases outside the gene matches: 2. The CDR3 spans 15 residues. Germline V gives CDR1 SGHTA, CDR2 FQGTGA. This CDR3 is CASSFGTGVYNEQFF. CDR3 coding DNA: TGTGCCAGCAGCTTTGGGACAGGGGTCTACAATGAGCAGTTCTTC. Looking up the rest from reference TRBV7-3 and TRBJ2-1 gives the full variable domain: GAGVSQTPSNKVTEKGKYVELRCDPISGHTALYWYRQSLGQGPEFLIYFQGTGAADDSGLPNDRFFAVRPEGSVSTLKIQRTERGDSAVYLCASSFGTGVYNEQFFGPGTRLTVL.

This clone showed up just once. The chain links TRBV11-2 to TRBJ1-2; TRBD1 aligns across 10 bases. This CDR3 is 17 amino acids long. V gave up 6 bases and J gave up 2 bases; unmatched junction bases: 12. Germline V CDR1 and CDR2: SGHAT, FQNNGV. Here the CDR3 DNA reads TGTGCCAGCAGTACCCCAGTAGGACAGGGGGAAAACTATGGCTACACCTTC. Translation gives CASSTPVGQGENYGYTF.